This TCR beta chain was sequenced during a study of T cell responses to AZD1222 COVID-19 vaccine. Study results and caveats: CD4 TCRs associated with vaccination spanned spike, dominating at 160-218 and 743-854.

Regarding this clone: Its antigen remains unidentified.

V gave up 2 bases and J gave up 4 bases; unmatched junction bases: 6. The CDR3 length is 16 residues. Germline lookup yields CDR1 ENHRY and CDR2 SYGVKD. The table came from immunoSEQ multiplex PCR; TCRdb's copy has only in-frame clones and leaves some out. The sample carries about 120,000 clones, 88% recorded once. This material consisted of peripheral blood, taken 28 days after the second AZD1222 dose. This chain connects TRBV10-3 to TRBJ1-1; 11 bases map to TRBD1. This sequence was found in an adult who received the AZD1222 COVID-19 vaccine. The DNA of the CDR3 is TGTGCCATCAGTGAGGTACCCGGGACAGGGGGCACTGAAGCTTTCTTT. This codes for CAISEVPGTGGTEAFF.